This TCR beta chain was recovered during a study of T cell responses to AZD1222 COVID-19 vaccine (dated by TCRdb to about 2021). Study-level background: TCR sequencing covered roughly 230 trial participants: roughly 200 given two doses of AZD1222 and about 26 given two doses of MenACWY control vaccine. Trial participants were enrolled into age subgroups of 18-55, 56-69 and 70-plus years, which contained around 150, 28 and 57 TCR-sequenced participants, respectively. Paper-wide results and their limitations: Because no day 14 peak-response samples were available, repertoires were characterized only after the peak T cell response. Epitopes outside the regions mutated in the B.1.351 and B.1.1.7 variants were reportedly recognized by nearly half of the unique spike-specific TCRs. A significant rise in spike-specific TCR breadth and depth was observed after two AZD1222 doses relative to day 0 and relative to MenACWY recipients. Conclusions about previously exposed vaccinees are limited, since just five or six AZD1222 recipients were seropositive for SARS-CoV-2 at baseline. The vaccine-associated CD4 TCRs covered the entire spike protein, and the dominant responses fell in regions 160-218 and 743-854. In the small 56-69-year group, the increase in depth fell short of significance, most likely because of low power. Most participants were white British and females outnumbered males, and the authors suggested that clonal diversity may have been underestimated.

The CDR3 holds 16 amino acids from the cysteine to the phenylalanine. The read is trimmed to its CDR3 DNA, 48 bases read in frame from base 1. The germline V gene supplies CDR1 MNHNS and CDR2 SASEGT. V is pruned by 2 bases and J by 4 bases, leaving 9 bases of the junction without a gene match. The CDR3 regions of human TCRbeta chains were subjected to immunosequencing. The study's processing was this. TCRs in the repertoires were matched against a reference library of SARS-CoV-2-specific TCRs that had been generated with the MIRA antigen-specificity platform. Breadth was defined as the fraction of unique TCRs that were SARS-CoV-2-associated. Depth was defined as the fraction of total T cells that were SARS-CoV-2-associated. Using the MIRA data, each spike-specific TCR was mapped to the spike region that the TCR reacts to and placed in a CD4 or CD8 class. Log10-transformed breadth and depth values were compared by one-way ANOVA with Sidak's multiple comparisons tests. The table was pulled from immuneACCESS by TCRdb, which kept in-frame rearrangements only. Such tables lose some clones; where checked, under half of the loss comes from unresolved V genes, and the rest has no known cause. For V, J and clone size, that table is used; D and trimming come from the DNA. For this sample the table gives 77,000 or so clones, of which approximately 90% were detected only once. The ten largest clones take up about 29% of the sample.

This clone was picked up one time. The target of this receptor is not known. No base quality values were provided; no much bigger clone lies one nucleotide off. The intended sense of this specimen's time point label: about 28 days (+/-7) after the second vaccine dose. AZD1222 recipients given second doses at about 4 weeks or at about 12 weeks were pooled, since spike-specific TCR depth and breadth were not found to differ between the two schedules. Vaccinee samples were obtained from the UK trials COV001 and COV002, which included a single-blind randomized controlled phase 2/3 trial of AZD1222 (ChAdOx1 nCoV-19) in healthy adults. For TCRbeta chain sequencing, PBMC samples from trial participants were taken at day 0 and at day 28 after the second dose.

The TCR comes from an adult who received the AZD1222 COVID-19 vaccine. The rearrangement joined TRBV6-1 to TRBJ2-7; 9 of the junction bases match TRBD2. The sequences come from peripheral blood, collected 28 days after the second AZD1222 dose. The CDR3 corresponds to CASSEPGLATPYEQYF. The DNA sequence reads TGTGCCAGCAGTGAACCCGGACTAGCGACCCCGTACGAGCAGTACTTC.